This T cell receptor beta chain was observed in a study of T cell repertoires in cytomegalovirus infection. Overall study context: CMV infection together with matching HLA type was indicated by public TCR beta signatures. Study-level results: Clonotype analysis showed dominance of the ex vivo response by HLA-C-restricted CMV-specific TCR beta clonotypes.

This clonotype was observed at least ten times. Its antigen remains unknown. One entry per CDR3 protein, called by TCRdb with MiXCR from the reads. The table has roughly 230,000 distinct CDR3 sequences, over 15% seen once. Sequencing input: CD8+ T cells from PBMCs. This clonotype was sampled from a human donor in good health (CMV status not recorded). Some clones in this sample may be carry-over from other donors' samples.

The CDR3 here is CASRDGTGNYEQYF. The CDR3 nucleotides are TGTGCCAGCAGAGATGGGACAGGAAACTACGAGCAGTACTTC. The chain carries TRBV7-9 and TRBJ2-7; 8 bases are shared with TRBD1. CDR1 is SEHNR and CDR2 is FQNEAQ in the germline V gene (reference sequence). The CDR3 is made up of 14 amino acids. The junction had 7 bases not matched to a gene; V was cut back by 6 bases and J by 3 bases. The whole variable domain, remainder taken from reference TRBV7-9 and TRBJ2-7, is DTGVSQNPRHKITKRGQNVTFRCDPISEHNRLYWYRQTLGQGPEFLTYFQNEAQLEKSRLLSDRFSAERPKGSFSTLEIQRTEQGDSAMYLCASRDGTGNYEQYFGPGTRLTVT.